This TCR beta chain was identified during a study of PD-L1 blockade in urothelial cancer. At the level of the study: Patients went on atezolizumab at some point between 2012 and 2014, receiving 1,200 mg intravenously every 3 weeks. About 85% of the roughly 29 patients comprised males who had bladder-origin urothelial cancer. Study findings and constraints: Sub-median blood TCR clonality before treatment predicted longer survival.

On this clone: The target antigen is unknown.

Per germline, CDR1 MRHNA and CDR2 SNTAGT. The V and J ends lost 4 bases and 1 base respectively, with 6 bases between them. The CDR3 is 13 residues long. Time point described: peripheral blood 6 weeks after treatment start. Patients presented with locally advanced or metastatic urothelial carcinoma. Sequencing used immunoSEQ multiplex PCR; TCRdb keeps in-frame clones, though not all of them. The sample holds about 36,000 clones; about four fifths are singletons and the top ten take under 12%. The V gene is TRBV6-4, the J gene TRBJ2-3; TRBD1 is a possible D gene (6 bases). This TCR was sampled from a man aged 40-50 years with urothelial cancer. Sequenced here: PBMCs, sampled around atezolizumab (anti-PD-L1) treatment. CDR3 DNA sequence: TGTGCCAGCAGTGGACAGGGCACAGATACGCAGTATTTT. It encodes CASSGQGTDTQYF.